Below, one T cell receptor (beta chain) is given with its context. The data were obtained in a study of PD-L1 blockade in urothelial cancer. Germline-derived CDR1 and CDR2 are KGHSH and LQKENI. V shed 6 bases and J 0 bases; nucleotides not matched to a gene: 2. This CDR3 is built from 14 residues. Profiled with immunoSEQ multiplex PCR; TCRdb holds only in-frame clones, not every one. Of tens of thousands of clones listed, around 87% were seen once; the top ten hold about 1.6%. The time point here: pretreatment peripheral blood. The TCR originated in a man in his 60s with urothelial cancer. This chain links TRBV18 with TRBJ1-3; 7 bases agree with TRBD1. This specimen consisted of PBMCs, obtained around atezolizumab (anti-PD-L1) treatment. The CDR3 nucleotides read TGTGCCAGCTCCGGGACAGCCTCTGGAAACACCATATATTTT. It translates to CASSGTASGNTIYF.